Below are 28 T cell receptor beta chains sequenced from a single sample in a study of tumor-infiltrating lymphocytes in primary liver carcinoma. cDNA specific to TCR beta was made from approximately 500 ng of total RNA, with a constant-region primer employed for priming. Researchers made the TCR beta libraries by running three nested multiplex PCR rounds with slightly modified ARM-PCR. The study ran its first two PCR rounds for roughly 11 cycles each, using TRBV1-TRBV30 forward primers and a C-beta reverse primer. TCRdb redid the calling of the multiplex PCR reads with MiXCR, one entry per CDR3 protein. Of around 35,000 distinct CDR3 sequences listed, more than 70% are singletons. Unsorted bulk tissue, about 19-31 mg of it, served as the source for co-extraction of RNA and DNA. Sequenced: tumor-adjacent normal liver tissue. Receptors originate from a man aged 40-49 years with primary liver carcinoma and hepatitis B virus infection.

Details on this clonotype: One end of the junction varies from germline; a read error may be responsible. The genes are TRBV6-2 or TRBV6-3 and TRBJ2-7; 11 bases are shared with TRBD2. This CDR3 region has 19 residues. The germline gives CDR1 MNHEY, CDR2 SVGEGT. The CDR3, as DNA: TGTGCCAACAGTTACAGTCTAGCGGGAGGACCCCTCCCCTCCTACGAGCAGTACTTC. Protein product: CANSYSLAGGPLPSYEQYF.

Concerning this clonotype itself: Its ends do not fully match the called genes, so a read error is possible. This chain connects TRBV6-2 or TRBV6-3 to TRBJ2-3; D is possibly TRBD1 (5 bases). The CDR3 sequence is 14 residues long. Per germline, CDR1 MNHEY and CDR2 SVGEGT. This CDR3 is CTSSYDSLRNTQFF. In DNA, the CDR3 is TGTACCAGCAGTTATGACAGCCTACGGAATACGCAGTTTTTT.

With regard to this clonotype: At one of its ends the junction is not consistent with the germline gene, which may arise from a read error. The V call is TRBV11-1, the J call TRBJ2-7, with TRBD1 matching over 7 bases. The V gene's germline CDR1 is SGHAT and CDR2 FQDESV (reference sequence). The CDR3 spans 13 residues. Written as DNA, the CDR3 is TGCGTCGGCAGGGGGAAGCGATCCTACGAGCAGTGCTTC. It codes for CVGRGKRSYEQCF. Combining the CDR3 with reference TRBV11-1 and TRBJ2-7 gives the whole variable domain EAEVAQSPRYKITEKSQAVAFWCDPISGHATLYWYRQILGQGPELLVQFQDESVVDDSQLPKDRFSAERLKGVDSTLKIQPAELGDSAMYLCVGRGKRSYEQCFGPGTRLTVT.

This clonotype appeared a few times. The junction differs from germline at one of its ends, possibly a read error. V and J are TRBV11-2 and TRBJ2-4; 10 positions match TRBD1. CDR3 size: 14 residues. Germline-derived CDR1 and CDR2 are SGHAT and FQNNGV. CDR3 sequence reads: CANSSGTGDNIQYF. The CDR3 DNA reads as TGTGCCAATAGCTCCGGGACAGGGGATAACATTCAGTATTTC.

Remarks on this clonotype: The junction and the germline gene differ at one end; a read error may be behind it. The genes are TRBV5-1 and TRBJ2-3; TRBD1 aligns across 7 bases. The germline CDR1 and CDR2 sequences are SGHRS and YFSETQ. This CDR3 is 15 amino acids long. The CDR3 reads CASSLDQGDTDMQYF. CDR3 DNA sequence: TGCGCCAGCAGCCTGGACCAGGGGGACACAGATATGCAGTATTTT.

This clonotype was seen once. The junction departs from the called germline gene at one end, perhaps through a read error. The chain joins TRBV10-1 to TRBJ2-1, with D possibly TRBD2 on 6 matching bases. Germline assignment: CDR1 WNHNN and CDR2 SYGVQD (reference sequence). The CDR3 spans 15 residues. CDR3 loop: CASSEEGSSYNGQFF. The CDR3 DNA sequence: TGCGCTAGCAGTGAGGAGGGGAGCTCCTACAATGGGCAGTTCTTC.

The chain combines TRBV6-1 with TRBJ2-2; 7 nucleotides match TRBD1. The trim removed 7 bases at V and 3 bases at J, leaving 5 bases unmatched. This CDR3 region has 14 residues. Looked up from germline, CDR1 is MNHNS and CDR2 is SASEGT. The CDR3 sequence is CASIVTGDTGELFF. As DNA, the CDR3 is TGTGCCAGCATTGTCACAGGGGACACCGGGGAGCTGTTTTTT.

For this clonotype: The junction shows a germline mismatch at one end, possibly a read error. The rearrangement uses TRBV11-2 and TRBJ2-5, with 7 bases that match TRBD2. The length of the CDR3 is 18 residues. Germline CDR1 SGHAT, CDR2 FQNNGV. CDR3 sequence (DNA): TGTGCCAGCAGCCCCAGCTCAATCCAGGGTACTGGGGGGGAGACTCAGTACTTC. Protein product: CASSPSSIQGTGGETQYF.

The chain joins TRBV12-3 or TRBV12-4 to TRBJ2-3; perhaps TRBD1 as D (5 bases). The last part of the DNA fits TRBJ1-5 better; the J call may be wrong. This CDR3 spans 14 amino acids. CDR3 sequence reads: CASSPGTRPDAQHF. The CDR3 coding sequence is TGTGCCAGCAGTCCCGGGACTAGGCCAGATGCGCAGCATTTT.

In its sample, this clonotype was seen once. This chain uses TRBV11-1 with TRBJ2-7; D remains unclear. The germline V gene encodes CDR1 SGHAT and CDR2 FQDESV (reference sequence). The CDR3 has 13 amino acids. The CDR3 protein is CASRWKRPYEQYV. The CDR3 DNA is TGTGCTAGCAGGTGGAAGCGACCCTACGAGCAGTACGTC.

The table lists this clonotype with many counts. A read error is possible here, since a much larger clone lies one base away. V usage is TRBV12-3 or TRBV12-4 and J usage is TRBJ2-7; weak D call: TRBD1 (8 bases). CDR3 length: 15 residues. V was pared by 7 bases and J by 0 bases, with 16 bases between. The CDR3 sequence: CASKDRGGCSYEQYF. The CDR3 DNA sequence: TGTGCCAGCAAAGACAGGGGAGGGTGCTCCTACGAGCAGTACTTC.

The sample holds many counts of this clonotype. The V and J genes are TRBV28 and TRBJ2-7; D unclear. Trimming took 8 bases from V and 2 from J, leaving 7 bases between them. This CDR3 spans 11 amino acids. Per germline, CDR1 MDHEN and CDR2 SYDVKM. DNA for the CDR3: TGTGCCAGCGGAACAACCTACGAGCAGTACTTC. It is translated as CASGTTYEQYF.

The chain combines TRBV10-2 with TRBJ2-5; tentative D call: TRBD2 (6 bases). V lost 7 bases and J 4 bases, leaving 13 bases between the germline ends. CDR3 size: 13 residues. The germline V gene has CDR1 WSHSY and CDR2 SAAADI. CDR3 coding DNA: TGCGCCAGCAATGTAAGGAGGGTAGAGACCCAGTACTTC. Translation gives CASNVRRVETQYF.

Concerning this clonotype itself: An end of the junction does not agree with germline; a read error may underlie this. This chain connects TRBV12-3 or TRBV12-4 to TRBJ2-6, with D perhaps matching TRBD1 (5 bases). This CDR3 has 15 amino acids. The CDR3 reads CAISFGLPGANVPTF. The CDR3 DNA reads TGTGCCATCAGTTTCGGATTACCTGGGGCCAACGTCCCGACTTTC.

About this clonotype: One end of the junction varies from germline; a read error may be responsible. The rearrangement joins TRBV6-6 to TRBJ1-1; D gene uncertain. This CDR3 contains 15 residues. Germline V gene sequence: CDR1 MNHNY, CDR2 SVGAGI (reference sequence). The CDR3 DNA follows: TGTGCCAACAGTTACTCAGTAGGGATGAACACTGAAGCTTTCTTT. This translates into CANSYSVGMNTEAFF.

As for this clonotype: The germline gene is not matched at one end of the junction; a read error may be the cause. The chain links TRBV14 to TRBJ1-1; D uncertain. This CDR3 has 15 residues. Germline CDR1 reads SGHDN; CDR2 reads FVKESK. The CDR3 sequence: CARSRRGLMNTEAFF. The CDR3 coding sequence is TGTGCCAGGAGCCGACGGGGATTAATGAACACTGAAGCTTTCTTT.

Note on this clonotype: This may arise from a read error, as a much more abundant clone is one base away. The chain couples TRBV15 to TRBJ1-1; D gene ambiguous. This CDR3 contains 14 residues. Germline values: CDR1 LNHNV, CDR2 YYDKDF (reference sequence). V lost 0 bases and J 5 bases, leaving 10 bases between the germline ends. The CDR3: CATSRDHAKTEAFF. In nucleotides, the CDR3 is TGTGCCACCAGCAGAGATCATGCGAAGACTGAAGCTTTCTTT. Full variable domain (outside the CDR3, taken from reference TRBV15 and TRBJ1-1): DAMVIQNPRYQVTQFGKPVTLSCSQTLNHNVMYWYQQKSSQAPKLLFHYYDKDFNNEADTPDNFQSRRPNTSFCFLDIRSPGLGDTAMYLCATSRDHAKTEAFFGQGTRLTVV.

On this clonotype: At one boundary the junction diverges from the germline segment, which might be a read error. The V call is TRBV29-1, the J call TRBJ2-5; D possibly corresponds to TRBD1 (7 bases). Germline CDR1 SQVTM, CDR2 ANQGSEA. The CDR3 has 11 amino acids. The CDR3 sequence is CGGNAGGTQCF. The CDR3 nucleotides are TGCGGAGGAAATGCAGGGGGGACCCAGTGCTTC.

A single count supports this clonotype. One end of the junction fails to match germline, which may point to a read error. The chain links TRBV6-2 or TRBV6-3 to TRBJ2-7; D is perhaps TRBD2 (6 bases). Germline CDR1 and CDR2: MNHEY and SVGEGT. This CDR3 spans 15 amino acids. The CDR3: CVSSYSRGLNYEQCF. The CDR3 DNA is TGTGTCAGCAGTTACTCGCGGGGTTTAAACTACGAGCAGTGCTTC.

As concerns this clonotype: One end of the junction is discordant with germline, which a read error may explain. The CDR3 reads CASSAGTDLFSGNTVYF. In DNA, the CDR3 is TGTGCAAGCAGCGCCGGGACGGATCTCTTTTCTGGAAACACCGTATACTTT. V and J are TRBV5-5 and TRBJ1-3, with D possibly TRBD1 on 5 matching bases. Germline-derived CDR1 and CDR2 are SGHKS and YYEKEE (reference sequence). This CDR3 spans 17 amino acids.

In the case of this clonotype: Since the CDR3 does not end with the conserved phenylalanine or tryptophan, this likely comes from a read error. The CDR3 sequence: CASSLDGETQYY. In DNA form, the CDR3 reads TGTGCCAGCAGCTTAGACGGGGAGACCCAGTACTAC. The chain recombines TRBV7-9 with TRBJ2-5; the D is unclear. The CDR3 is 12 amino acids. V gave up 1 base and J gave up 5 bases, with 5 bases separating them. Germline CDR1 is SEHNR and CDR2 is FQNEAQ (reference sequence).

Note on this clonotype: At one of its ends the junction is not consistent with the germline gene, which may arise from a read error. The rearrangement links TRBV29-1 to TRBJ2-5; D remains ambiguous. CDR1 is SQVTM and CDR2 is ANQGSEA in the germline V gene. CDR3 size: 11 residues. CDR3 in amino acids: CNAAVQETQYF. The CDR3 DNA reads TGCAACGCCGCCGTTCAAGAGACTCAGTACTTC.

This clonotype was recorded many times. Possible read error: a much larger clone is one base away. This chain connects TRBV5-4 to TRBJ2-7; 8 bases agree with TRBD1. The V gene's germline CDR1 is SGHNT and CDR2 YYREEE (reference sequence). The CDR3 has 16 residues. The CDR3 loop is CACSTMAGRGLYEQYF. In DNA form, the CDR3 reads TGTGCCTGCAGCACCATGGCGGGCAGGGGGCTTTACGAGCAGTACTTC.

This clonotype is medium-sized by share. Written as DNA, the CDR3 is TGCGCCAGCAGCCAAGATTGGGGAGCTCACCAAGAGACCCAGTACTTC. Amino acids: CASSQDWGAHQETQYF. The gene calls are TRBV4-1 and TRBJ2-5; possibly TRBD2 for D (5 bases). The V end was cut by 0 bases, the J end by 0 bases, with 11 bases between. Germline loops: CDR1 MGHRA, CDR2 YSYEKL. The CDR3 consists of 16 residues.

Details on this clonotype: At one of its ends the junction is not consistent with the germline gene, which may arise from a read error. The chain has TRBV12-3 or TRBV12-4 and TRBJ1-6; D call uncertain. This CDR3 spans 15 amino acids. The CDR3 DNA reads as TGTGCCAGCAGGCCCGGGCGGATGGGTAATCCACCCCTCCGCTTT. This encodes CASRPGRMGNPPLRF.

Of note for this clonotype: One junction end disagrees with the germline gene, perhaps due to a read error. V and J are TRBV6-5 and TRBJ1-6; D uncertain. The CDR3 spans 13 residues. CDR1 and CDR2 (germline): MNHEY, SVGAGI. The CDR3 DNA is TGTACCAGCAGTTACCTACAGAATCCACCCCTCCACTTT. This translates into CTSSYLQNPPLHF.

Comments on this clonotype: A read error may produce the germline difference seen at one junction end. The chain recombines TRBV19 with TRBJ1-2; 7 bases align to TRBD1. CDR1 and CDR2 from the germline V gene are LNHDA and SQIVND (reference sequence). The CDR3 has 18 residues. The CDR3 coding sequence is TGTACCAGTAGTATAGATCGGGACAGCATAACCTCAGACTATGGCTACACCTTC. Protein: CTSSIDRDSITSDYGYTF.

This clonotype has just one count. A junction boundary mismatches the germline segment, possibly from a read error. The V call is TRBV7-9, the J call TRBJ1-1, with TRBD1 identical over 7 bases. The germline V gene has CDR1 SEHNR and CDR2 FQNEAQ (reference sequence). CDR3 length: 14 amino acids. The DNA of the CDR3 is TGTGCCAACAGCTACGGACAGGAATACACTGAAGCTTTCTTT. Translation: CANSYGQEYTEAFF.